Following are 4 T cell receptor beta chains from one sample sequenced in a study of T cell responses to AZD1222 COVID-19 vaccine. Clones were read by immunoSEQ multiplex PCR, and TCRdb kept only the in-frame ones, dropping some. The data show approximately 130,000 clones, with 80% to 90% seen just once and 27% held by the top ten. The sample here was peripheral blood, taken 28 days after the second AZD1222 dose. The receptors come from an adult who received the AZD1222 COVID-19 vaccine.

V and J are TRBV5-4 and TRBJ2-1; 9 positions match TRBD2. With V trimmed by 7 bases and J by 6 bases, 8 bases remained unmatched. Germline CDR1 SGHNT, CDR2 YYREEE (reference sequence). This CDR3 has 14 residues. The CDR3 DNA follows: TGTGCCAGCGTTAAGCGGGGGGAGAGCAATGAGCAGTTCTTC. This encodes CASVKRGESNEQFF.

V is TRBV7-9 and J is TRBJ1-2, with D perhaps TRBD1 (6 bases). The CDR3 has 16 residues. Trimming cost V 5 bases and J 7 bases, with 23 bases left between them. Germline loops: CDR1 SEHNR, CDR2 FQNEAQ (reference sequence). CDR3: CASSPRGQEQGGGYTF. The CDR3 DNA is TGTGCCAGCAGCCCTAGGGGCCAGGAACAGGGCGGTGGCTACACCTTC.

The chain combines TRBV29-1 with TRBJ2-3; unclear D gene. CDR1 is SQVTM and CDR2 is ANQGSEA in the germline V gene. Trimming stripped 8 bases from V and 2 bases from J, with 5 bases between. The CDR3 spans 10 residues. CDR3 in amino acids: CSSDTDTQYF. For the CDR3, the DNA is TGCAGCTCCGACACAGATACGCAGTATTTT.

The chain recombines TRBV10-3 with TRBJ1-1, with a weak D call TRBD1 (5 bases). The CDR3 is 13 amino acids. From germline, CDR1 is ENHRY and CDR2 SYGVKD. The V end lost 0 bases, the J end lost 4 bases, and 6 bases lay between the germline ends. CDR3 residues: CAISESGGTEAFF. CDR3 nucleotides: TGTGCCATCAGTGAGTCGGGGGGCACTGAAGCTTTCTTT.